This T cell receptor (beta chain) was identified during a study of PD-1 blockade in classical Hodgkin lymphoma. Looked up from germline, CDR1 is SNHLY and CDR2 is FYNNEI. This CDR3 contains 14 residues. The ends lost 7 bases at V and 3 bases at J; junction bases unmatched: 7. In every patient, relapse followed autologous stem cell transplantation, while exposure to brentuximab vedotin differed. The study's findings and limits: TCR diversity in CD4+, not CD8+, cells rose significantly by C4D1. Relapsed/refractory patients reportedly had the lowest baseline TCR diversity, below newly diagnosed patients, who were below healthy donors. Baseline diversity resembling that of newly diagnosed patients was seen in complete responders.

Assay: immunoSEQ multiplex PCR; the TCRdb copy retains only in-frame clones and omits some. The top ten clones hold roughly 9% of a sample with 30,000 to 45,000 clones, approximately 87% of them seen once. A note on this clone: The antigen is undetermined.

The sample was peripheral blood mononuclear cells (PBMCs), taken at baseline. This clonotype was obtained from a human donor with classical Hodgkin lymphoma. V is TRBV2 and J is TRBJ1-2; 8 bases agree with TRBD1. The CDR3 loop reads CASTWDRTDYGYTF. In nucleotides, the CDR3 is TGTGCCAGCACTTGGGACAGGACAGACTATGGCTACACCTTC.